Listed below are T cell receptor beta chains from one sample, sequenced in a study of metastatic and nonmetastatic thyroid tumors. Using MiXCR, TCRdb re-called clones from the PCR reads. Among 30,000 to 40,000 clones listed, approximately 20% were seen once. Specimen: blood. Receptors originate from a female donor with papillary thyroid cancer or a benign thyroid nodule (not recorded which). Some clones in this sample may be carry-over from other donors' samples. The CDR3 runs from the conserved cysteine through the conserved F or W. A D gene is named only where the DNA matches it firmly. Expanded clones are given a class, and other clones once, few, many or no size at all.

J gene | CDR3 length | clone size | V gene | D gene | CDR3 protein | CDR3 DNA
TRBJ2-5 | 13 | many | TRBV7-9 | NA | CASRHLGSETQYF | TGTGCCAGCAGGCACCTAGGTTCGGAGACCCAGTACTTC
TRBJ1-2 | 15 | many | TRBV4-2 | TRBD1 | CASSQDDKGAYGYTF | TGTGCCAGCAGCCAAGACGATAAGGGGGCATATGGCTACACCTTC
TRBJ2-2 | 16 | NA | TRBV19 | NA | CASYPYRPLNTGELFF | TGTGCCAGTTACCCTTACAGGCCCCTGAACACCGGGGAGCTGTTTTTT
TRBJ2-7 | 15 | few | TRBV3-1 | TRBD2 | CASSVGLAGSYEQYF | TGTGCCAGCAGTGTGGGACTAGCGGGCTCCTACGAGCAGTACTTC
TRBJ1-1 | 14 | many | TRBV6-1 | NA | CASAPLRRNTEAFF | TGTGCCTCCGCCCCGCTGAGGAGGAACACTGAAGCTTTCTTT
TRBJ1-4 | 16 | NA | TRBV2 | NA | CASSEADPGFEEKLFF | TGTGCCAGCAGTGAAGCGGATCCCGGTTTTGAAGAAAAACTGTTTTTT
TRBJ1-2 | 12 | many | TRBV28 | NA | CASKVANYGYTF | TGTGCCAGTAAGGTAGCTAACTATGGCTACACCTTC
TRBJ2-6 | 16 | few | TRBV6-2/TRBV6-3 | NA | CASSYRGFSGANVLTF | TGTGCCAGCAGTTACCGAGGGTTTTCTGGGGCCAACGTCCTGACTTTC
TRBJ2-7 | 17 | few | TRBV7-3 | NA | CASSRALMDSLGDEQYF | TGTGCCAGCAGCCGCGCGCTGATGGATTCTTTGGGAGACGAGCAGTACTTC
TRBJ2-3 | 16 | NA | TRBV11-2 | NA | CASTKSWAGPKYTQYF | TGTGCCAGCACCAAAAGTTGGGCTGGACCCAAATATACGCAGTATTTT
TRBJ2-7 | 13 | few | TRBV5-1 | NA | CASSLMDAYEQYF | TGCGCCAGCAGCTTGATGGATGCCTACGAGCAGTACTTC
TRBJ2-1 | 17 | once | TRBV11-2 | NA | CASSLGVGGASYNEQFF | TGTGCCAGCAGCTTAGGAGTAGGGGGGGCGTCCTACAATGAGCAGTTCTTC
TRBJ2-1 | 15 | many | TRBV4-2 | TRBD1 | CASSLGQGVANEQFF | TGTGCCAGCAGCCTAGGACAGGGTGTGGCCAATGAGCAGTTCTTC
TRBJ1-2 | 15 | few | TRBV6-1 | NA | CASSRPQTGLGSYTF | TGTGCCAGCAGCCGTCCCCAAACAGGACTAGGTAGCTACACCTTC
TRBJ2-1 | 13 | NA | TRBV6-1 | TRBD1 | CASSEGDSNEQFF | TGTGCCAGCAGTGAAGGGGACAGCAATGAGCAGTTCTTC
TRBJ2-7 | 15 | medium-sized | TRBV5-1 | NA | CASSLKGRGADEQYF | TGCGCCAGCAGCTTGAAAGGCAGGGGAGCTGACGAGCAGTACTTC
TRBJ2-7 | 11 | NA | TRBV6-5 | NA | CATIYGYEQYF | TGTGCCACCATCTATGGCTACGAGCAGTACTTC
TRBJ2-5 | 19 | NA | TRBV6-4 | TRBD2 | CASSDSSLLAGGGGETQYF | TGTGCCAGCAGTGACTCGAGTCTACTAGCGGGAGGGGGGGGGGAGACCCAGTACTTC
TRBJ2-7 | 14 | medium-sized | TRBV6-2/TRBV6-3 | NA | CASSLAGNYYEQYF | TGTGCCAGCAGTTTGGCGGGCAACTACTACGAGCAGTACTTC
TRBJ1-2 | 12 | many | TRBV11-3 | NA | CASSGHNYGYTF | TGTGCCAGCAGCGGACATAACTATGGCTACACCTTC
TRBJ2-4 | 16 | many | TRBV12-3/TRBV12-4 | TRBD1 | CASRRYRGLTKNIQYF | TGTGCCAGCAGGCGATACAGGGGGCTAACCAAAAACATTCAGTACTTC
TRBJ1-2 | 15 | NA | TRBV2 | NA | CASSDRSNINYGYTF | TGTGCCAGCAGTGACCGCAGTAATATCAACTATGGCTACACCTTC
TRBJ2-1 | 15 | NA | TRBV20-1 | TRBD2 | CSAREPAGGPGEQFF | TGCAGTGCTAGAGAACCAGCGGGAGGGCCTGGAGAGCAGTTCTTC
TRBJ2-1 | 14 | NA | TRBV28 | NA | CASSLGTLPNEQFF | TGTGCCAGCAGTTTGGGGACCCTTCCTAATGAGCAGTTCTTC
TRBJ1-1 | 15 | many | TRBV20-1 | NA | CSAREEGLRNTEAFF | TGCAGTGCTAGAGAAGAGGGTTTGCGGAACACTGAAGCTTTCTTT
TRBJ2-1 | 14 | many | TRBV5-1 | TRBD2 | CASSWTSGSNEQFF | TGCGCCAGCAGCTGGACTAGCGGAAGTAATGAGCAGTTCTTC
TRBJ2-5 | 15 | NA | TRBV5-4 | NA | CASSPRGGNQETQYF | TGTGCCAGCAGCCCTAGGGGGGGAAACCAAGAGACCCAGTACTTC
TRBJ2-3 | 15 | many | TRBV29-1 | TRBD2 | CSVNKRELGTDTQYF | TGCAGCGTTAACAAGCGGGAGCTGGGCACAGATACGCAGTATTTT
TRBJ2-2 | 15 | NA | TRBV5-1 | NA | CASSFDVINTGELFF | TGCGCCAGCAGCTTTGATGTGATCAACACCGGGGAGCTGTTTTTT
TRBJ1-1 | 13 | medium-sized | TRBV7-8 | NA | CASSLGGVNEAFF | TGTGCCAGCAGCTTAGGGGGCGTCAATGAAGCTTTCTTT
TRBJ1-6 | 15 | many | TRBV7-9 | NA | CASSLFPEGNSPLHF | TGTGCCAGCAGCTTATTCCCGGAGGGGAATTCACCCCTCCACTTT
TRBJ1-2 | 14 | many | TRBV20-1 | NA | CSTGTASQGTGYTF | TGCAGTACCGGGACCGCGAGCCAGGGAACTGGCTACACCTTC
TRBJ2-7 | 13 | many | TRBV5-4 | TRBD1 | CASSGQSSYEQYF | TGTGCCAGCTCGGGACAGTCCTCCTACGAGCAGTACTTC
TRBJ1-2 | 17 | many | TRBV11-2 | TRBD1 | CASSLEYGTGVTYGYTF | TGTGCCAGCAGCTTAGAGTACGGGACAGGGGTGACCTATGGTTACACCTTC
TRBJ2-7 | 13 | NA | TRBV9 | NA | CASSVGEYYEQYF | TGTGCCAGCAGCGTTGGGGAGTACTACGAGCAGTACTTC
TRBJ2-3 | 14 | many | TRBV20-1 | NA | CSARPGHNTDTQYF | TGCAGTGCTAGGCCGGGCCACAACACAGATACGCAGTATTTT
TRBJ2-7 | 16 | many | TRBV20-1 | TRBD2 | CSATVTSGRSRYEQYF | TGCAGTGCGACTGTCACTAGCGGGAGGTCGAGATACGAGCAGTACTTC
TRBJ2-7 | 14 | medium-sized | TRBV6-1 | TRBD2 | CASSLGLAGYEQYF | TGTGCCAGCAGCCTGGGACTAGCGGGTTACGAGCAGTACTTC
TRBJ2-2 | 16 | few | TRBV6-2/TRBV6-3 | NA | CASSSPHLLLGGELFF | TGTGCCAGCAGTTCACCACACCTACTCCTTGGGGGGGAGCTGTTTTTT
TRBJ2-1 | 17 | NA | TRBV4-3 | TRBD2 | CASSQGIGTISYNEQFF | TGCGCCAGCAGCCAAGGGATCGGGACTATCTCCTACAATGAGCAGTTCTTC
TRBJ1-2 | 16 | NA | TRBV5-1 | TRBD1 | CASSVTDGTANYGYTF | TGCGCCAGCAGCGTTACTGATGGGACAGCTAACTATGGCTACACCTTC
TRBJ1-1 | 14 | many | TRBV2 | NA | CASSGQVGNTEAFF | TGTGCCAGCAGTGGACAGGTCGGGAACACTGAAGCTTTCTTT